This T cell receptor beta chain was sequenced for a study of blood T cell repertoires in COVID-19. Across the study: From the United States, Italy and Spain came samples of acute and convalescent COVID-19. PBMCs, B-cell-depleted T cells, or T cells provided the cDNA or gDNA that made up the material.

Per the study methods: Amplification with reference gene primers provided the estimates of nucleated cell counts. Method: immunoSEQ multiplex PCR; TCRdb's copy keeps in-frame clones and lacks some. The V and J calls and clone size were taken over from that table, and D and trimming were inferred from the DNA. The sample has approximately 32,000 clones, 80% to 90% seen once; the top ten hold around a quarter. CDR3 size: 17 residues. The V and J ends lost 5 bases and 3 bases, in that order; junction bases with no gene match: 16. The germline gives CDR1 LNHNV, CDR2 YYDKDF (reference sequence). The TCR comes from a human donor in a cohort sampled during active COVID-19. The V and J genes are TRBV15 and TRBJ2-7; 7 bases map to TRBD1. The specimen was peripheral blood. The CDR3 DNA sequence: TGTGCCACCAGCCAGGGGGTTAACCTCCTCGGGATCTACGAGCAGTACTTC. As protein: CATSQGVNLLGIYEQYF.